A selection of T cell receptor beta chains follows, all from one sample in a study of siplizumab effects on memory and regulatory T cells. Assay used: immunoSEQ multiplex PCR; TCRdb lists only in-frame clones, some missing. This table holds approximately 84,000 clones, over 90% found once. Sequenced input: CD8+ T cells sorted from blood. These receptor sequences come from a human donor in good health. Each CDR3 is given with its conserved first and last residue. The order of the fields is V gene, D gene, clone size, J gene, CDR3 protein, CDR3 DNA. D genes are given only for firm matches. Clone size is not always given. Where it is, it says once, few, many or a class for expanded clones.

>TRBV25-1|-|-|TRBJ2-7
CASSSSSHEQYF
TGTGCCAGCAGTTCCAGTAGCCACGAGCAGTACTTC
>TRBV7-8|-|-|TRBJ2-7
CASSLLRVSGYEQYF
TGTGCCAGCAGCTTATTAAGAGTTTCCGGGTACGAGCAGTACTTC
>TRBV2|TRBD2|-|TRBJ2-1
CASPGLAGKDYNEQFF
TGTGCCAGCCCTGGACTAGCGGGGAAGGATTACAATGAGCAGTTCTTC
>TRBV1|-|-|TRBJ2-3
CTSSQVAVRKKSTDTQYF
TGCACCAGCAGCCAGGTAGCCGTCCGGAAAAAAAGCACAGATACGCAGTATTTT
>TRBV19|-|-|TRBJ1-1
CASSMIGGNEAFF
TGTGCCAGTAGTATGATTGGGGGAAATGAAGCTTTCTTT
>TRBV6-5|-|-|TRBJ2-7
CASSYSSSTAYEQYF
TGTGCCAGCAGTTACTCATCTAGTACAGCCTACGAGCAGTACTTC
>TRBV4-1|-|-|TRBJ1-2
CASSLQVSQTYGYTF
TGCGCCAGCAGCCTTCAGGTGTCACAGACCTATGGCTACACCTTC
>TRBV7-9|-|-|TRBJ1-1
CASSLGRNTEAFF
TGTGCCAGCAGCTTAGGACGGAACACTGAAGCTTTCTTT
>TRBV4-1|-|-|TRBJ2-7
CASSLMAGSSYEQYF
TGCGCCAGCAGTCTAATGGCGGGAAGCTCCTACGAGCAGTACTTC
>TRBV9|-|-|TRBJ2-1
CASSQPSGLTYNEQFF
TGTGCCAGCAGTCAACCAAGCGGACTTACCTACAATGAGCAGTTCTTC
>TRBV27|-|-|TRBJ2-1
CASSPRTFPGNEQFF
TGTGCCAGCAGTCCTAGGACTTTCCCGGGCAATGAGCAGTTCTTC
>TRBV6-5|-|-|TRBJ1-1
CASSYSRRMNTEAFF
TGTGCCAGCAGTTACTCGAGGAGGATGAACACTGAAGCTTTCTTT
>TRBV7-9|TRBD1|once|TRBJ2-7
CASSLVTGTAEQYF
TGTGCCAGCAGCTTAGTGACAGGGACCGCCGAGCAGTACTTC